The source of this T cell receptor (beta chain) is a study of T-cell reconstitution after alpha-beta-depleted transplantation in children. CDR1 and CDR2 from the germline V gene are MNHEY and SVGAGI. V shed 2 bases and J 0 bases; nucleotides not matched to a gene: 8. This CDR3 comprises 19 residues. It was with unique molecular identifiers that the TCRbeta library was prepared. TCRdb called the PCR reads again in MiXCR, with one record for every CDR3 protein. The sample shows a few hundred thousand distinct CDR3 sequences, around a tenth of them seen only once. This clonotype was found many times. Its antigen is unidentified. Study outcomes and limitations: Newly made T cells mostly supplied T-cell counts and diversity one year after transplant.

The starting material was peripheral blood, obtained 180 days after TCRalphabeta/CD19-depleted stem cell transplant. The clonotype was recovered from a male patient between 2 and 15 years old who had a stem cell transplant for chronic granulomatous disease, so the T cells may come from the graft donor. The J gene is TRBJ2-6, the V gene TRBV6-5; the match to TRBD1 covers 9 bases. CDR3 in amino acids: CASSYRRTGASSGANVLTF. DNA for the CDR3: TGTGCCAGCAGTTACAGACGGACAGGGGCCAGCTCTGGGGCCAACGTCCTGACTTTC.